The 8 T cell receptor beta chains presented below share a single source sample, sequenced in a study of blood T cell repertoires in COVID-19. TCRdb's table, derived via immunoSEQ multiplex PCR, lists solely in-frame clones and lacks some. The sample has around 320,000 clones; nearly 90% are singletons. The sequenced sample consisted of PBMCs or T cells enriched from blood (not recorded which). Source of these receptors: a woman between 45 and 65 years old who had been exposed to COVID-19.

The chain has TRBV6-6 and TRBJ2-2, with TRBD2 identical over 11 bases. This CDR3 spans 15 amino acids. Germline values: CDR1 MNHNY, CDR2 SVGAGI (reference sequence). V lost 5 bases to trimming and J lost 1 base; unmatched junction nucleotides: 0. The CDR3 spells CASSTSGGNTGELFF. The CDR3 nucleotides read TGTGCCAGCAGTACTAGCGGGGGGAACACCGGGGAGCTGTTTTTT.

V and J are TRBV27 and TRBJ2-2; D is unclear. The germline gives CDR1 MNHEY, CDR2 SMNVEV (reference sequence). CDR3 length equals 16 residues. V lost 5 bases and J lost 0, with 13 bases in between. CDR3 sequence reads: CASSPRRVSNTGELFF. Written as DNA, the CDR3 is TGTGCCAGCAGTCCAAGACGGGTATCGAACACCGGGGAGCTGTTTTTT.

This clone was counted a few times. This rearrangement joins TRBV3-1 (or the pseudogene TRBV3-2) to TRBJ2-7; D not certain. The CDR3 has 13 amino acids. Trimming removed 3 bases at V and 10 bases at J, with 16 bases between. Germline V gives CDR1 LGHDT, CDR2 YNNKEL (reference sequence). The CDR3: CASSHYGATYQYF. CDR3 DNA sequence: TGTGCCAGCAGCCACTATGGAGCTACCTATCAGTACTTC.

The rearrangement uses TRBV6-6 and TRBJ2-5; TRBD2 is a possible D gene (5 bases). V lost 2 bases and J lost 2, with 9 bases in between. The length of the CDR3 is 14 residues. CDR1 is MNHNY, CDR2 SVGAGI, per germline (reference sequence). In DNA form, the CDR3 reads TGTGCCAGCAGTTACCCCGGGGTACAAGAGACCCAGTACTTC. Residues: CASSYPGVQETQYF.

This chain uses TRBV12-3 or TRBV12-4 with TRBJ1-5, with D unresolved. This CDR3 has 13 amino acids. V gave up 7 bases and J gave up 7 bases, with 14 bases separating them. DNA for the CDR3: TGTGCCAGCACCTTCGGGGTTGGCCAGCCCCAGCATTTT. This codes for CASTFGVGQPQHF.

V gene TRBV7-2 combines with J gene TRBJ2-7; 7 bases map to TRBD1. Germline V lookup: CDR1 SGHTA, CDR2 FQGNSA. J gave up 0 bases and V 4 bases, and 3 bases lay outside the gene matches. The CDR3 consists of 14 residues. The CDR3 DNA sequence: TGTGCCAGCAGCTCCGGGACAGCCTCCTACGAGCAGTACTTC. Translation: CASSSGTASYEQYF.

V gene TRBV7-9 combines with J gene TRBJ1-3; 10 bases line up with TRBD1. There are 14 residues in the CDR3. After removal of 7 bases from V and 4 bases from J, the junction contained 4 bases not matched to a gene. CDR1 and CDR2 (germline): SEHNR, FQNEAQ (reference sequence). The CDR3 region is CASTDRGQGNTIYF. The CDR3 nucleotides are TGTGCCAGCACCGACAGGGGGCAAGGAAACACCATATATTTT. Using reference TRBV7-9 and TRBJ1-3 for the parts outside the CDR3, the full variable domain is DTGVSQNPRHKITKRGQNVTFRCDPISEHNRLYWYRQTLGQGPEFLTYFQNEAQLEKSRLLSDRFSAERPKGSFSTLEIQRTEQGDSAMYLCASTDRGQGNTIYFGEGSWLTVV.

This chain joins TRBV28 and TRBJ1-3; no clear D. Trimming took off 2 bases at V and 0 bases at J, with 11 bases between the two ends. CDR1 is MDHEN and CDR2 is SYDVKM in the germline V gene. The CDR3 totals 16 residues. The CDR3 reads CASSLEPTFSGNTIYF. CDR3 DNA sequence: TGTGCCAGCAGTTTAGAGCCTACGTTCTCTGGAAACACCATATATTTT.